The entry that follows covers one T cell receptor beta chain sequence. Antigen specificity is unknown. Trimming removed 5 bases from V and 6 bases from J, with 12 bases in between. Germline V gene lookup returns CDR1 GTSNPN and CDR2 SVGIG (reference sequence). The CDR3 spans 12 residues. This entry comes from a study of OX40 agonist ivuxolimab in advanced cancers. Study-level background: Ivuxolimab, an agonistic anti-OX40 (CD134) antibody, was given to patients. General study results and limits: CD8+ T cells were the subset that, on average, had more expanded clones than CD4+.

The repertoire was sequenced with immunoSEQ multiplex PCR; TCRdb's copy has only in-frame clones and lacks some. Counted here are around 100,000 clones, about 91% occurring once; the ten biggest clones make up about 0.49%. The chain is built from TRBV30 and TRBJ2-3, with D uncertain. The sequence came from an adult with an advanced solid tumor such as melanoma, head and neck, liver or kidney cancer. The source material was CD4+ or CD8+ T cells sorted from blood, sampled in a trial of the OX40 agonist ivuxolimab. CDR3 DNA sequence: TGTGCCTGGGGTAAGGTTGCGGATACGCAGTATTTT. Amino acids: CAWGKVADTQYF.